The 4 T cell receptor beta chains reported below all come from one sample, sequenced in a study of PD-1 blockade in classical Hodgkin lymphoma. Regarding time point: cycle 4 day 1 (C4D1), after less than 7 weeks of nivolumab. Relapse after autologous stem cell transplantation occurred in every patient, and brentuximab vedotin exposure varied. Using immunoSEQ multiplex PCR, the repertoire was profiled, and TCRdb retains in-frame clones only, with some absent. The data hold around 40,000 clones, with 77% observed a single time. This sample comprised peripheral blood mononuclear cells (PBMCs), obtained before the fourth cycle of nivolumab. All receptors derive from a human donor with classical Hodgkin lymphoma.

The chain carries TRBV2 and TRBJ1-4; possible D gene TRBD1, 5 bases. Trimming cost V 1 base and J 7 bases, with 13 bases left between them. CDR1 is SNHLY, CDR2 FYNNEI, per germline. The CDR3 contains 15 residues. The CDR3 region is CASSEGKGSGEKLFF. The CDR3 DNA is TGTGCCAGCAGTGAAGGGAAGGGGAGTGGTGAAAAACTGTTTTTT.

V is TRBV7-2 and J is TRBJ1-5, with TRBD1 identical over 7 bases. CDR3 length equals 14 residues. Germline loops: CDR1 SGHTA, CDR2 FQGNSA. Unmatched junction bases numbered 4, after V lost 5 bases and J lost 3 bases. The CDR3 DNA is TGTGCCAGCAGCCGGGACAGCGTCAATCAGCCCCAGCATTTT. Protein: CASSRDSVNQPQHF. Full variable domain (outside the CDR3, taken from reference TRBV7-2 and TRBJ1-5): GAGVSQSPSNKVTEKGKDVELRCDPISGHTALYWYRQSLGQGLEFLIYFQGNSAPDKSGLPSDRFSAERTGGSVSTLTIQRTQQEDSAVYLCASSRDSVNQPQHFGDGTRLSIL.

The gene calls are TRBV5-1 and TRBJ1-5, with D unclear. The germline V gene encodes CDR1 SGHRS and CDR2 YFSETQ. The V end was cut by 0 bases, the J end by 1 base, with 8 bases between. The CDR3 has 15 residues. The CDR3 DNA is TGCGCCAGCAGCTTGGCTGCAGGAAGCAATCAGCCCCAGCATTTT. Residues: CASSLAAGSNQPQHF.

The CDR3 here is CASSHPGGSGNTIYF. In nucleotides, the CDR3 is TGCGCCAGCAGCCACCCGGGGGGCTCTGGAAACACCATATATTTT. This rearrangement joins TRBV4-1 to TRBJ1-3, with a possible D match to TRBD1 (5 bases). The germline gives CDR1 MGHRA, CDR2 YSYEKL. V gave up 3 bases and J gave up 0 bases, with 9 bases separating them. CDR3 size: 15 residues.